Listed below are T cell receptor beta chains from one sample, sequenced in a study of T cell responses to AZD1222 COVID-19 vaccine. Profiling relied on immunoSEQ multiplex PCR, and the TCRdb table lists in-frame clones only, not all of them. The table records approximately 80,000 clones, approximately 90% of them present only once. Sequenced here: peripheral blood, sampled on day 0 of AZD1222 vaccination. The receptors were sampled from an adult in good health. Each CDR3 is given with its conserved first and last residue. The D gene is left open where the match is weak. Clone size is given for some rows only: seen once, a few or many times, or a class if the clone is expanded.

CDR3aa: CASSPPGLAGYNEQFF
CDR3nt: TGTGCCAGCTCACCACCGGGACTAGCGGGGTACAATGAGCAGTTCTTC
d_gene: TRBD2
v_gene: TRBV18
abundance: .
j_gene: TRBJ2-1

CDR3aa: CASSLRDEQYF
CDR3nt: TGTGCCAGCAGCTTGAGGGACGAGCAGTACTTC
d_gene: .
v_gene: TRBV5-4
abundance: .
j_gene: TRBJ2-7

CDR3aa: CASSEPGSGYTF
CDR3nt: TGTGCCAGCAGTGAACCTGGGAGTGGCTACACCTTC
d_gene: .
v_gene: TRBV6-1
abundance: .
j_gene: TRBJ1-2

CDR3aa: CAGGNNYGYTF
CDR3nt: TGTGCGGGCGGAAATAACTATGGCTACACCTTC
d_gene: .
v_gene: TRBV7-3
abundance: .
j_gene: TRBJ1-2

CDR3aa: CASSSPANTEAFF
CDR3nt: TGTGCCAGTAGCTCTCCAGCCAACACTGAAGCTTTCTTT
d_gene: .
v_gene: TRBV19
abundance: .
j_gene: TRBJ1-1

CDR3aa: CASSQQGGNQPQHF
CDR3nt: TGTGCCAGCAGCCAACAGGGTGGCAATCAGCCCCAGCATTTT
d_gene: .
v_gene: TRBV7-3
abundance: .
j_gene: TRBJ1-5

CDR3aa: CASRRGQSPYSNQPQHF
CDR3nt: TGTGCCAGTAGGAGAGGACAGAGTCCTTATAGCAATCAGCCCCAGCATTTT
d_gene: .
v_gene: TRBV19
abundance: .
j_gene: TRBJ1-5

CDR3aa: CASSVDSGGGYTF
CDR3nt: TGTGCCAGCAGCGTGGACAGTGGAGGAGGCTACACCTTC
d_gene: .
v_gene: TRBV7-3
abundance: .
j_gene: TRBJ1-2

CDR3aa: CASSGGRDLDYYSGANVLTF
CDR3nt: TGTGCCAGCAGCGGGGGCCGGGATCTAGATTACTACTCTGGGGCCAACGTCCTGACTTTC
d_gene: .
v_gene: TRBV7-9
abundance: .
j_gene: TRBJ2-6

CDR3aa: CASSQAAQGGAAEAFF
CDR3nt: TGCGCCAGCAGCCAAGCCGCCCAGGGGGGGGCGGCTGAAGCTTTCTTT
d_gene: TRBD1
v_gene: TRBV4-1
abundance: .
j_gene: TRBJ1-1

CDR3aa: CASSQDNGMADTQYF
CDR3nt: TGCGCCAGCAGCCAAGATAATGGGATGGCAGATACGCAGTATTTT
d_gene: .
v_gene: TRBV4-1
abundance: .
j_gene: TRBJ2-3

CDR3aa: CATSDPQSSITGELFF
CDR3nt: TGTGCCACCAGTGATCCCCAAAGTTCAATCACCGGGGAGCTGTTTTTT
d_gene: .
v_gene: TRBV24-1
abundance: .
j_gene: TRBJ2-2

CDR3aa: CASSLGLAGNTIYF
CDR3nt: TGTGCCAGCAGCTTAGGTTTGGCGGGAAACACCATATATTTT
d_gene: .
v_gene: TRBV7-9
abundance: .
j_gene: TRBJ1-3

CDR3aa: CASSQPGLAGTNTGELFF
CDR3nt: TGTGCCAGCAGCCAACCCGGGCTAGCGGGAACAAACACCGGGGAGCTGTTTTTT
d_gene: TRBD2
v_gene: TRBV7-3
abundance: once
j_gene: TRBJ2-2

CDR3aa: CASSSQSGGALGYGYTF
CDR3nt: TGCGCCAGCAGCTCCCAATCAGGAGGGGCACTTGGCTATGGCTACACCTTC
d_gene: .
v_gene: TRBV5-1
abundance: once
j_gene: TRBJ1-2

CDR3aa: CASSLETGTYGYTF
CDR3nt: TGTGCCAGCAGCTTAGAGACAGGGACATACGGCTACACCTTC
d_gene: TRBD1
v_gene: TRBV7-9
abundance: .
j_gene: TRBJ1-2

CDR3aa: CATSRAGTGNEKLFF
CDR3nt: TGTGCCACCAGCAGAGCCGGGACAGGGAACGAAAAACTGTTTTTT
d_gene: TRBD1
v_gene: TRBV15
abundance: .
j_gene: TRBJ1-4

CDR3aa: CASRSPPGLGAGSWETQYF
CDR3nt: TGTGCCAGCAGGTCGCCTCCGGGCCTTGGGGCGGGGAGTTGGGAGACCCAGTACTTC
d_gene: .
v_gene: TRBV7-2
abundance: .
j_gene: TRBJ2-5

CDR3aa: CASSSRADLTSF
CDR3nt: TGTGCCAGCAGCTCACGGGCCGACCTAACGAGCTTC
d_gene: .
v_gene: TRBV16
abundance: few
j_gene: TRBJ2-7

CDR3aa: CASSQGALSYNEQFF
CDR3nt: TGTGCCAGCAGTCAGGGGGCTTTATCCTACAATGAGCAGTTCTTC
d_gene: TRBD1
v_gene: TRBV7-2
abundance: .
j_gene: TRBJ2-1

CDR3aa: CASTNSARGYTF
CDR3nt: TGTGCCAGCACAAACAGCGCTCGGGGCTACACCTTC
d_gene: .
v_gene: TRBV6-5
abundance: .
j_gene: TRBJ1-2

CDR3aa: CASSSQGVRTGELFF
CDR3nt: TGTGCCAGCAGCTCACAGGGGGTCCGGACCGGGGAGCTGTTTTTT
d_gene: TRBD1
v_gene: TRBV7-2
abundance: .
j_gene: TRBJ2-2

CDR3aa: CASSYSAGVRNTEAFF
CDR3nt: TGTGCCAGCAGTTACTCAGCAGGGGTTCGGAACACTGAAGCTTTCTTT
d_gene: .
v_gene: TRBV6-5
abundance: .
j_gene: TRBJ1-1

CDR3aa: CASSLQGDGEKLFF
CDR3nt: TGCGCCAGCAGCTTGCAAGGGGATGGTGAAAAACTGTTTTTT
d_gene: .
v_gene: TRBV5-1
abundance: .
j_gene: TRBJ1-4